The text below deals with one T cell receptor (beta chain). What it recognizes is unknown. This sample was included in a study of human T cells and chemical hapten exposure. Background on the study: The patients were mostly female; they had alopecia areata, totalis or universalis. From small differences in pooled library volume came most of the variation in per-sample TCR yields. Study-level results: Positive correlation was observed between PT1 expanded TCR counts and patch test score.

Time point in this sample: pre-sensitization, week 0. Treatment meaning: therapeutic diphenylcyclopropenone sensitization with weekly scalp DPC. Every donor had alopecia and was 18 to 70 years old; all were suitable for DPC. MiXCR, applied by TCRdb to the RACE reads, yields one record per CDR3 protein. Altogether 250,000 to 300,000 distinct CDR3 sequences are present, around 7.7% being singletons, with the ten largest covering 0.9% to 1.5%. Germline CDR1 reads SGHAT; CDR2 reads FQNNGV. The CDR3 contains 14 residues. The V gene lost 1 base and the J gene lost 5 bases, with 11 bases spanning the gap. The sequenced sample was whole blood, obtained in connection with sensitization to the hapten diphenylcyclopropenone (DPC). This sequence originates from a man between 18 and 29 years old with alopecia areata. Some clones in this sample may be carry-over from other donors' samples. The gene calls are TRBV11-2 and TRBJ1-1; possibly TRBD1 for D (6 bases). The CDR3 spells CASSLGGAQTEAFF. The CDR3 DNA reads as TGTGCCAGCAGCTTAGGGGGGGCCCAGACTGAAGCTTTCTTT.